Following are 21 T cell receptor beta chains from one sample sequenced in a study of CD8 T cells in ankylosing spondylitis. In TCRdb, the 5' RACE reads were re-called with MiXCR into one record per CDR3 protein. The table shows about 160,000 distinct CDR3 sequences, with 9.8% occurring only once. What was sequenced was blood, either unsorted or a sorted T cell fraction (not recorded which). The receptors come from a female donor with ankylosing spondylitis or in good health (not recorded which).

This clonotype was seen a few times. The V call is TRBV9, the J call TRBJ2-3; D is tentatively TRBD1 or TRBD2 (5 bases each). The CDR3 is 15 amino acids. Germline V CDR1 and CDR2: SGDLS, YYNGEE. V shed 4 bases and J shed 1 base, with 13 bases lying between them. The CDR3 coding sequence is TGTGCCAGCAGCCCGAGGGGACCTCGCACAGATACGCAGTATTTT. It translates to CASSPRGPRTDTQYF.

V and J are TRBV4-1 and TRBJ1-4; the match to TRBD1 covers 7 bases. Germline CDR1 reads MGHRA; CDR2 reads YSYEKL. CDR3 size: 15 residues. J gave up 10 bases and V 1 base, and 9 bases lay outside the gene matches. The CDR3 region has the DNA TGCGCCAGCAGCCAAGGGACAGGTAACCTAGGAAAACTGTTTTTT. This encodes CASSQGTGNLGKLFF.

In its sample, this clonotype was seen a few times. The chain joins TRBV18 to TRBJ2-7, with no clear D. Germline lookup yields CDR1 KGHSH and CDR2 LQKENI. V was shortened by 2 bases and J by 0 bases, with 8 bases between the two germline ends. The CDR3 is made up of 14 amino acids. The CDR3 DNA follows: TGTGCCAGCTCACCATGGGCTTACTCCTACGAGCAGTACTTC. This gives the protein CASSPWAYSYEQYF.

The chain couples TRBV15 to TRBJ2-1, with 7 bases aligning to TRBD2. V shed 3 bases, J shed 6 bases, and the junction held 8 bases outside the gene matches. The CDR3 runs to 15 residues. CDR1 and CDR2 (germline): LNHNV, YYDKDF (reference sequence). The CDR3 sequence is CATSRTSNVPNEQFF. The CDR3 coding sequence is TGTGCCACCAGCAGGACTAGCAATGTACCCAATGAGCAGTTCTTC.

This clonotype has only a few counts. This chain links TRBV7-3 with TRBJ2-1; 7 bases are a match to TRBD2. V lost 5 bases to trimming and J lost 5 bases; unmatched junction nucleotides: 6. This CDR3 is built from 14 residues. CDR1 and CDR2 (germline): SGHTA, FQGTGA. The CDR3 DNA follows: TGTGCCAGCAGCGACCAACTAGCGCACAATGAGCAGTTCTTC. It is translated as CASSDQLAHNEQFF.

The chain uses TRBV24-1 and TRBJ2-7; TRBD1 might be the D (5 bases). CDR3 length equals 13 residues. Trimming took off 9 bases at V and 4 bases at J, with 15 bases between the two ends. Germline assignment: CDR1 KGHDR and CDR2 SFDVKD. CDR3 sequence: CATEGDRGYEQYF. The CDR3 DNA reads TGTGCCACCGAAGGGGATAGGGGTTACGAGCAGTACTTC.

The chain employs TRBV20-1 and TRBJ2-7; 9 bases match TRBD2. From germline, CDR1 is DFQATT and CDR2 SNEGSKA (reference sequence). This CDR3 has 14 residues. V was clipped by 0 bases and J by 7 bases; unmatched bases: 7. CDR3 amino acids: CSAREPLAGLEQYF. The DNA for the CDR3 is TGCAGTGCTAGAGAACCCCTAGCGGGACTGGAGCAGTACTTC.

The table lists this clonotype with many counts. The rearrangement uses TRBV6-5 and TRBJ1-2; D might be TRBD1 (6 bases). Per the germline V gene, CDR1 is MNHEY and CDR2 is SVGAGI. The CDR3 is 15 amino acids. Trimming removed 4 bases from V and 4 bases from J, with 16 bases in between. The CDR3, as DNA: TGTGCCAGCAGTTCCCCCGGGACACTCCTCTATGGCTACACCTTC. Translating gives CASSSPGTLLYGYTF.

J is TRBJ2-3 and V is TRBV7-9, with D unclear. Germline CDR1 SEHNR, CDR2 FQNEAQ (reference sequence). The CDR3 has 13 residues. V was trimmed by 5 bases and J by 5 bases, leaving 11 bases between them. Here the CDR3 DNA reads TGTGCCAGCAGCGACTTCCCGAAAGATACGCAGTATTTT. Translation: CASSDFPKDTQYF.

The chain employs TRBV28 and TRBJ2-1; no clear D gene. Germline lookup yields CDR1 MDHEN and CDR2 SYDVKM. The germline V and J ends were trimmed by 3 bases and 6 bases, with 6 bases remaining between them. The CDR3 length is 12 residues. The CDR3 sequence is CASSLRINEQFF. The CDR3 region has the DNA TGTGCCAGCAGTTTGCGGATCAATGAGCAGTTCTTC.

The chain employs TRBV20-1 and TRBJ2-1; tentative D call: TRBD2 (6 bases). Between the trimmed V and J ends, which lost 0 bases and 1 base, there was a span of 13 bases. The CDR3 has 16 amino acids. Germline lookup yields CDR1 DFQATT and CDR2 SNEGSKA (reference sequence). CDR3 loop: CSARDRSAGSYNEQFF. CDR3 bases: TGCAGTGCTAGAGACCGTTCCGCGGGATCCTACAATGAGCAGTTCTTC.

This clonotype was detected only a few times. The CDR3 DNA reads TGTGCCAGCAGCCCTACTCCGTACACAGATACGCAGTATTTT. It is translated as CASSPTPYTDTQYF. The V gene is TRBV4-2, the J gene TRBJ2-3; D gene unclear. Germline V gene data show CDR1 as LGHNA and CDR2 as YNFKEQ. V dropped 4 bases and J dropped 2 bases, with 10 bases sitting between them. This CDR3 spans 14 amino acids.

This clonotype was found a few times. This chain connects TRBV28 to TRBJ2-1; 9 bases match TRBD2. This CDR3 has 14 amino acids. Germline CDR1 and CDR2: MDHEN and SYDVKM. J was trimmed by 6 bases and V by 8 bases; bases with no gene match: 8. The CDR3 spells CASSPSGTANEQFF. CDR3 DNA sequence: TGTGCCAGCTCCCCTAGCGGGACGGCCAATGAGCAGTTCTTC.

There are a few counts of this clonotype. This chain connects TRBV7-6 to TRBJ2-1, with D hard to call. The CDR3 length is 13 residues. Germline CDR1 is SGHVS and CDR2 is FNYEAQ. The ends were cut back, 3 bases at V and 6 bases at J, with 9 bases in the middle. Here the CDR3 DNA reads TGTGCCAGCAGCTTTTCTGCGGCCAATGAGCAGTTCTTC. It translates to CASSFSAANEQFF. Using reference TRBV7-6 and TRBJ2-1 for the parts outside the CDR3, the full variable domain is GAGVSQSPRYKVTKRGQDVALRCDPISGHVSLYWYRQALGQGPEFLTYFNYEAQQDKSGLPNDRFSAERPEGSISTLTIQRTEQRDSAMYRCASSFSAANEQFFGPGTRLTVL.

Many counts were recorded for this clonotype. V usage is TRBV4-3 and J usage is TRBJ2-1, with 11 bases that match TRBD2. Germline V lookup: CDR1 LGHNA, CDR2 YSLEER. The CDR3 is made up of 17 amino acids. The V gene end was trimmed by 2 bases and the J gene end by 5 bases; junction bases not matched to a gene: 8. For the CDR3, the DNA is TGCGCCAGCAGCCAATTCACTAGCGGGAGTTTAAACAATGAGCAGTTCTTC. It translates to CASSQFTSGSLNNEQFF.

This chain uses TRBV7-9 with TRBJ2-7, with 7 bases that match TRBD2. V was pared by 11 bases and J by 1 base, with 8 bases of the junction left unmatched. The CDR3 covers 13 residues. CDR1 is SEHNR, CDR2 FQNEAQ, per germline (reference sequence). The CDR3 region has the DNA TGTGCCCCTCCTGCTAGCGGTTCCTACGAGCAGTACTTC. Its protein is CAPPASGSYEQYF.

The table lists this clonotype with a few counts. The chain carries TRBV12-3 or TRBV12-4 and TRBJ1-2, with D perhaps TRBD1 (6 bases). V lost 6 bases, J lost 4 bases, and 12 bases lay in between. This CDR3 is built from 13 residues. The chain's CDR3 is CASSPTGPYGYTF. For the CDR3, the DNA is TGTGCCAGCAGCCCGACAGGACCCTATGGCTACACCTTC.

The chain recombines TRBV4-1 with TRBJ1-1, with D tentatively TRBD1 (5 bases). CDR3 length: 12 amino acids. Deletions cut 5 bases from V and 6 bases from J, with 10 bases between. The germline gives CDR1 MGHRA, CDR2 YSYEKL. DNA for the CDR3: TGCGCCAGCAGCTATCAGGGAGCTGAAGCTTTCTTT. This codes for CASSYQGAEAFF.

This clonotype has more than one count but fewer than ten. This rearrangement joins TRBV30 to TRBJ2-1; 8 bases line up with TRBD2. V was clipped by 5 bases and J by 5 bases; unmatched bases: 8. The CDR3 consists of 14 residues. Germline V gene lookup returns CDR1 GTSNPN and CDR2 SVGIG (reference sequence). CDR3 amino acids: CAWGWGGRNNEQFF. The CDR3 region has the DNA TGTGCCTGGGGGTGGGGCGGGAGGAACAATGAGCAGTTCTTC.

The chain has TRBV19 and TRBJ2-7, with D hard to call. From germline, CDR1 is LNHDA and CDR2 SQIVND (reference sequence). The CDR3 runs 13 residues. V was trimmed by 5 bases and J by 2 bases, leaving 10 bases between them. The CDR3 nucleotides read TGTGCCAGTAGTTCGACGGATGCCTACGAGCAGTACTTC. It codes for CASSSTDAYEQYF.

The CDR3 DNA is TGTGCCAGCAGCGTGGGACAGGGGGTTAGTGAAGCTTTCTTT. This sequence encodes CASSVGQGVSEAFF. V gene TRBV13 combines with J gene TRBJ1-1, with 11 bases matching TRBD1. V dropped 5 bases and J dropped 7; count of bases not matched to a gene: 6. The CDR3 is made up of 14 amino acids. Germline V gives CDR1 PRHDT, CDR2 FYEKMQ (reference sequence). The full variable domain, completed using reference TRBV13 and TRBJ1-1, is AAGVIQSPRHLIKEKRETATLKCYPIPRHDTVYWYQQGPGQDPQFLISFYEKMQSDKGSIPDRFSAQQFSDYHSELNMSSLELGDSALYFCASSVGQGVSEAFFGQGTRLTVV.